This TCR beta chain came from a study of cytomegalovirus exposure and HLA in healthy donors. Study summary: Roughly 85 million unique TCRs from HLA-typed donors made up an early data release.

The CDR3 spans 15 residues. The V gene lost 4 bases and the J gene lost 0 bases, with 7 bases spanning the gap. Germline V gives CDR1 LNHDA, CDR2 SQIVND (reference sequence). This clone has just a few counts. Its target is not known. PCR primers comprised 60 Vbeta and 13 Jbeta primers. Clones were read by immunoSEQ multiplex PCR, and TCRdb kept only the in-frame ones, dropping some. Seen here are around 140,000 clones, roughly 9.6% observed once, and the top ten hold around 7%. Study-wide results and caveats: It was likely that a cluster of highly shared sequence variants was a sequencing artifact.

The sequence was collected from a woman aged 40 to 50 in good health and CMV-seropositive. Sequencing input: PBMCs. The rearrangement links TRBV19 to TRBJ2-6; no clear D. Here the CDR3 reads CASSTRVSGANVLTF. CDR3 nucleotides: TGTGCCAGTAGTACACGGGTCTCTGGGGCCAACGTCCTGACTTTC.